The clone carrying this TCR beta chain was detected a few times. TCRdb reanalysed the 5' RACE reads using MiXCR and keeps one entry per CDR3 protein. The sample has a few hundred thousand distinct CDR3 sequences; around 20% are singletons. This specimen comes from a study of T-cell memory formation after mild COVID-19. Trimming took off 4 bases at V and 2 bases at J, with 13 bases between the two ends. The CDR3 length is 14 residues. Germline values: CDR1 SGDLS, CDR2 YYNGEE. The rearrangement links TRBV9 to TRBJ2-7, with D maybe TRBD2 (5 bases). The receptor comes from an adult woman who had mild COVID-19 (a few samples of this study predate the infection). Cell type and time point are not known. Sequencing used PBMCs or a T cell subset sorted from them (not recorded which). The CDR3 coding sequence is TGTGCCAGCAGCCCCGAGGGCACCACCTACGAGCAGTACTTC. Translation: CASSPEGTTYEQYF.